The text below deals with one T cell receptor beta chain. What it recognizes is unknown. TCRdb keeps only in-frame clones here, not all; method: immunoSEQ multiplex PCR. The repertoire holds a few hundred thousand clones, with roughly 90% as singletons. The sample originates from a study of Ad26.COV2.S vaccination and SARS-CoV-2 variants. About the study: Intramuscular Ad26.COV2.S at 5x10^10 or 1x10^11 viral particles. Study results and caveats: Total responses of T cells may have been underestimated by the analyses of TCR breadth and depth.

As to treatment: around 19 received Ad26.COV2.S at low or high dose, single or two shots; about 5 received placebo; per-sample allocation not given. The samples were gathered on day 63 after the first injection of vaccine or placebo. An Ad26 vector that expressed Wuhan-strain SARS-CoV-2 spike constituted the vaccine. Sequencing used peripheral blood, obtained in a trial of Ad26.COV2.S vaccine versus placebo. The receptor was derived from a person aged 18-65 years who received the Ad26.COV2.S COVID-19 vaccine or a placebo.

The CDR3 region has the DNA TGTGCCAGCGTTAGGGGTGGAAGCTCCTACAATGAGCAGTTCTTC. Translating gives CASVRGGSSYNEQFF. J is TRBJ2-1 and V is TRBV27; maybe TRBD1 (5 bases). The CDR3 has 15 residues. V dropped 8 bases and J dropped 0 bases, with 14 bases sitting between them. Germline CDR1 is MNHEY and CDR2 is SMNVEV (reference sequence).